One sample yielded the 11 T cell receptor beta chains listed below, sequenced in a study of OX40 agonist ivuxolimab in advanced cancers. Some clones are missing from TCRdb's copy, which holds only in-frame ones; the method was immunoSEQ multiplex PCR. The sample holds some 78,000 clones; around 90% are singletons and the top ten take around 0.5%. The starting material was CD4+ or CD8+ T cells sorted from blood, obtained in a trial of the OX40 agonist ivuxolimab. The receptor set was obtained from an adult with an advanced solid tumor such as melanoma, head and neck, liver or kidney cancer.

The genes are TRBV29-1 and TRBJ1-2, with TRBD1 as a possible D gene (5 bases). Germline V lookup: CDR1 SQVTM, CDR2 ANQGSEA. This CDR3 region has 11 residues. V was shortened by 7 bases and J by 3 bases, with 9 bases between the two germline ends. The CDR3 DNA is TGCAGCGCCCGGGGGGACTATGGCTACACCTTC. It specifies CSARGDYGYTF.

The chain uses TRBV20-1 and TRBJ1-2; D might be TRBD1 (5 bases). Per the germline V gene, CDR1 is DFQATT and CDR2 is SNEGSKA (reference sequence). Trimming pared 6 bases from V and 7 bases from J, leaving 12 bases between. This CDR3 contains 11 residues. The CDR3 here is CSAGREGGYTF. The CDR3 DNA reads as TGCAGTGCGGGGCGGGAGGGTGGCTACACCTTC.

The DNA for the CDR3 is TGTGCCAGCAGAGACACAGGGATCTCCTACGAGCAGTACTTC. Encoded protein: CASRDTGISYEQYF. This chain connects TRBV6-1 to TRBJ2-7, with D possibly matching TRBD1 (6 bases). This CDR3 is built from 14 residues. Trimming pared 6 bases from V and 0 bases from J, leaving 12 bases between. Germline V gene data show CDR1 as MNHNS and CDR2 as SASEGT.

The chain combines TRBV7-9 with TRBJ1-4; no clear D. Germline assignment: CDR1 SEHNR and CDR2 FQNEAQ (reference sequence). This CDR3 comprises 15 residues. Trimming shortened V by 5 bases and J by 8 bases, and 18 bases separated the two germline ends. This CDR3 reads CASSAKGGFDEKLFF. Here the CDR3 DNA reads TGTGCCAGCAGCGCTAAAGGAGGCTTTGACGAAAAACTGTTTTTT.

The genes are TRBV15 and TRBJ2-5; D might be TRBD1 (6 bases). CDR3 size: 15 residues. Per the germline V gene, CDR1 is LNHNV and CDR2 is YYDKDF (reference sequence). Trimming pared 0 bases from V and 5 bases from J, leaving 13 bases between. The CDR3 nucleotides read TGTGCCACCAGCAGAGAAGGGAGTAGGGGGGAGACCCAGTACTTC. This codes for CATSREGSRGETQYF.

The V gene is TRBV12-2, the J gene TRBJ1-5; the table names TRBD1, a call not compared with the DNA. TRBV12-2 has pseudogene status. CDR3 length: 15 residues. The DNA of the CDR3 is TGTGCAAGTCGCCTCGACAGAATTAGCAATCAGCCCCAGCATTTT. Its protein is CASRLDRISNQPQHF.

The chain couples TRBV7-2 to TRBJ2-1; D not resolved. The CDR3 has 13 residues. Germline lookup yields CDR1 SGHTA and CDR2 FQGNSA. Deletions cut 5 bases from V and 0 bases from J, with 5 bases between. The CDR3 DNA is TGTGCCAGCAGCCCCCCCTCCTACAATGAGCAGTTCTTC. Its translation: CASSPPSYNEQFF. Supplemented by reference TRBV7-2 and TRBJ2-1, the full variable domain reads GAGVSQSPSNKVTEKGKDVELRCDPISGHTALYWYRQSLGQGLEFLIYFQGNSAPDKSGLPSDRFSAERTGGSVSTLTIQRTQQEDSAVYLCASSPPSYNEQFFGPGTRLTVL.

This chain joins TRBV14 and TRBJ2-6, with D hard to call. The V gene lost 8 bases and the J gene lost 4 bases, with 12 bases spanning the gap. This CDR3 is 14 amino acids long. CDR1 is SGHDN and CDR2 is FVKESK in the germline V gene. The CDR3 region has the DNA TGTGCCAGCCGCAAGGGTCCCGGGGCCAACGTCCTGACTTTC. This gives the protein CASRKGPGANVLTF.

CDR3 DNA: TGTGCCAGCAGTTACACTTCGACAGCCCAAGAGACCCAGTACTTC. It is translated as CASSYTSTAQETQYF. The rearrangement joins TRBV6-6 to TRBJ2-5, with TRBD1 as a possible D gene (5 bases). Germline V gives CDR1 MNHNY, CDR2 SVGAGI (reference sequence). The CDR3 is 15 amino acids. The V end lost 2 bases, the J end lost 1 base, and 11 bases lay between the germline ends.

The chain recombines TRBV6-5 with TRBJ1-4; D remains unclear. Per germline, CDR1 MNHEY and CDR2 SVGAGI. The CDR3 loop spans 15 amino acids. The V end lost 2 bases, the J end lost 8 bases, and 15 bases lay between the germline ends. This CDR3 reads CASSYVSTAREKLFF. The CDR3 coding sequence is TGTGCCAGCAGTTACGTTTCCACAGCCCGGGAAAAACTGTTTTTT.

V and J are TRBV6-5 and TRBJ2-3; no firm D call. CDR1 is MNHEY, CDR2 SVGAGI, per germline. V was clipped by 7 bases and J by 3 bases, with 11 bases between them. The CDR3 length is 13 residues. CDR3 in DNA: TGTGCCAGCACGGCACGCGGAACAGATACGCAGTATTTT. Translation: CASTARGTDTQYF.